This note documents a single T cell receptor (beta chain) sequence. The target of this receptor is not known. No much larger clonotype is one base removed from it; base qualities were not supplied. This entry belongs to a study of regulatory T cells in long-lasting Graves disease (dated by TCRdb to about 2021). Background on the whole study: Persistent Graves' disease meant more than 5 years of antithyroid drug treatment with TSH receptor autoantibodies that stayed positive. The study took place in China and was registered as a clinical trial. This study used TCR sequencing and RNA sequencing of peripheral blood to compare persistent Graves' disease patients against newly diagnosed Graves' disease patients. A total of around 33 samples underwent TCR sequencing, from about 13 patients with persistent Graves' disease and about 20 patients with newly diagnosed Graves' disease. On average, persistent Graves' disease patients in the clinical cohort had been on antithyroid drugs for approximately ten years.

This specimen's time point label, interpreted: persistent/refractory GD, antithyroid drugs over 5 years with positive TRAb. For both TCR sequencing and RNA sequencing, RNA was extracted from PBMCs in TRIzol. The diagnosis of Graves' disease followed American Thyroid Association guidelines. Recruitment of patients was carried out at an endocrinology department in Xi'an, China. Each patient gave approximately 8.8 milliliters of peripheral blood, collected in an EDTA anticoagulant tube. Ficoll Paque Plus density gradient separation was used to isolate PBMCs, and no further T cell sorting was performed. RNA quality was checked with an Agilent 2100 Bioanalyzer and agarose gel, and concentration with a NanoDrop 2000. Here is what the overall study found, with its caveats: Patients with persistent disease shared more public clonotypes (approximately 2,500) than newly diagnosed patients did (approximately 970). Peripheral blood alone was examined, since thyroid tissue, which constituted the primary lesion, could not be accessed. The authors acknowledged the small sample size as a limitation that may reduce accuracy. Compared with newly diagnosed patients, persistent Graves' disease patients had lower TCR Shannon entropy and fewer highly expanded clones, which suggests clonal expansion. Sequencing and analysis were restricted to the TCR beta chain. TRBV28, TRBJ1-2 and TRBJ2-5 were preferentially used in persistent disease, while TRBV20-1 and TRBJ2-1 were favored in newly diagnosed disease.

The library was built by means of multiplex PCR. The sequencing machine was an Illumina HiSeq 4000. iRepertoire HTBI primers and Arm-PCR amplification of CDR3 regions were used to construct TCR beta libraries. Before sequencing, the PCR products went through gel purification. As for how the authors treated the data: A total of roughly 58 TRBV and 14 TRBJ segments were identified across samples and were used for gene usage analysis of CDR3 amino acid clonotypes. COPE and FqMerger were used to merge the filtered high-quality paired reads into contigs. BLAST was used to align contigs to the IMGT TRBV, TRBD and TRBJ reference genes, and CDR3 was defined following IMGT. Any clonotype with a frequency above 0.1% was classified as a highly expanded clone. Shannon entropy served as the measure of repertoire diversity, while the Gini coefficient captured V-J evenness. Public clonotypes were defined as clonotypes shared by more than one individual. TCRdb cleaned the public reads at Q25 with fastp, built clones with MiXCR and kept in-frame beta chains. Rows are combined by CDR3 protein, so each entry shows the most common genes and DNA. Clone size and V and J calls follow TCRdb, not the original study. This sample holds more than 650,000 distinct CDR3 sequences; about 30% were observed only once. The ten largest clones add up to about 42% of the sample.

The germline V gene encodes CDR1 DFQATT and CDR2 SNEGSKA (reference sequence). CDR3 length: 13 amino acids, cysteine to phenylalanine. The only DNA kept is the CDR3, 39 bases in frame from the first base. Deletion took 4 bases off V and 1 base off J, with a span of 10 bases between the germline ends. The chain employs TRBV20-1 and TRBJ1-1, with TRBD1 tentatively as D gene (6 bases match). This specimen consisted of peripheral blood mononuclear cells (PBMCs), obtained when the disease was refractory, from a patient treated with antithyroid drugs. This TCR derives from a female donor with Graves disease. The CDR3 amino acid sequence is: CSANRGPNTEAFF. The bases are TGCAGTGCTAATCGGGGGCCGAACACTGAAGCTTTCTTT.